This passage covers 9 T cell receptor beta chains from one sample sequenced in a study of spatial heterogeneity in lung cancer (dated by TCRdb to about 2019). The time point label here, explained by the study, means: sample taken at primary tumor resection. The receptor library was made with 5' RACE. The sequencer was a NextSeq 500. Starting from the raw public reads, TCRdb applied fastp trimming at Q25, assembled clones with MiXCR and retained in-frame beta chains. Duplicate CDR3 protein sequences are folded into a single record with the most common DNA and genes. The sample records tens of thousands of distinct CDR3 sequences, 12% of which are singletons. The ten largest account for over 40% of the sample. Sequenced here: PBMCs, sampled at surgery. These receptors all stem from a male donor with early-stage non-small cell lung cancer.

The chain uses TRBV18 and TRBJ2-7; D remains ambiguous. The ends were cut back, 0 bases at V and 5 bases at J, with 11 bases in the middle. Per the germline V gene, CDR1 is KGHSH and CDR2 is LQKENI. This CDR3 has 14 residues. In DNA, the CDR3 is TGTGCCAGCTCACCACCCTCTGGATACCACGAGCAGTACTTC. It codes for CASSPPSGYHEQYF.

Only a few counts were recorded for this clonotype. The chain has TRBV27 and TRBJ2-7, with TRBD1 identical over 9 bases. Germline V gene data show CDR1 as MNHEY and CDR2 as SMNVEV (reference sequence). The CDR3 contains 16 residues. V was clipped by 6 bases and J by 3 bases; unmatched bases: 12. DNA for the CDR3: TGTGCCAGCAGGGACAGGGGAGATCCGCTTTTCTACGAGCAGTACTTC. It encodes CASRDRGDPLFYEQYF.

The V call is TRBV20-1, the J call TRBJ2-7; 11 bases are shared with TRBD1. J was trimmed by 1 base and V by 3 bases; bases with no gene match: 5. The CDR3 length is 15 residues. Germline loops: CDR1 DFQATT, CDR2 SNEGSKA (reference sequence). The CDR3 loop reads CSARKGQGASYEQYF. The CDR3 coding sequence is TGCAGTGCTAGGAAAGGACAGGGGGCATCCTACGAGCAGTACTTC.

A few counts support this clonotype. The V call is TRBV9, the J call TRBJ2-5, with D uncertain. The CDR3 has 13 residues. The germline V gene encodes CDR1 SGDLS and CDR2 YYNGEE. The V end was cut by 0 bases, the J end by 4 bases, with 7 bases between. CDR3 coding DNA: TGTGCCAGCAGCGTAGGACAAGGAGAGACCCAGTACTTC. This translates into CASSVGQGETQYF.

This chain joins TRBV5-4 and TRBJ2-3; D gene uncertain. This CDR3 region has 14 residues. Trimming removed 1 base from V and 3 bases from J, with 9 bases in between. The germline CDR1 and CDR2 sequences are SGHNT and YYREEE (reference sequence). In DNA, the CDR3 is TGTGCCAGCAGCTTGACACCGTCTACAGATACGCAGTATTTT. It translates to CASSLTPSTDTQYF.

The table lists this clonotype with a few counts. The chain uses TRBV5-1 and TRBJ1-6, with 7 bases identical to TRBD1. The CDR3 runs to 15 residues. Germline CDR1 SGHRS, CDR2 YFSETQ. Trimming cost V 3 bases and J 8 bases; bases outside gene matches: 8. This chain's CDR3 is CASSSQGGFDSPLHF. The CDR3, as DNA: TGCGCCAGCAGCTCGCAGGGGGGATTCGATTCACCCCTCCACTTT.

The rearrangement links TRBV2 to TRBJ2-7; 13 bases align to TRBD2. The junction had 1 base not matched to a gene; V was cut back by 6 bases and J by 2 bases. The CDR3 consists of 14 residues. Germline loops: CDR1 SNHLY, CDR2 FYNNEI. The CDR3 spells CASRGLAGPYEQYF. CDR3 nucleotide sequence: TGTGCCAGCAGGGGACTAGCGGGGCCCTACGAGCAGTACTTC.

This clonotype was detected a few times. DNA of the CDR3: TGTGCCAGCTCCCTCGGAGGCCCACAGTACAAAAACATTCAGTACTTC. Its translation: CASSLGGPQYKNIQYF. J is TRBJ2-4 and V is TRBV18; the D gene is possibly TRBD2 (5 bases). V lost 6 bases, J lost 3 bases, and 18 bases lay in between. The CDR3 contains 16 residues. From germline, CDR1 is KGHSH and CDR2 LQKENI.

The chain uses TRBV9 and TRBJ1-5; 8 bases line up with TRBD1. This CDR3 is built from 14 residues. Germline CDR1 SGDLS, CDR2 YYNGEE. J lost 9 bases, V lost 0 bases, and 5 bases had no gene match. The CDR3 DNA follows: TGTGCCAGCAGCGTAGCAGGGGGCCGGCGGCCCCAGCATTTT. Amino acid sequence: CASSVAGGRRPQHF.